This T cell receptor (beta chain) was sequenced during a study of CD8+ T cells in alopecia areata. Study-level information: Twice a day, 5 to 10 mg of oral tofacitinib was administered to treated patients. General study points: Many expanded lesional clones stayed in scalp and blood while on tofacitinib. Among the top 100, expanded CD8+ clones, as well as scalp clonality, were significantly decreased by tofacitinib.

The sequencing template was cDNA reverse transcribed from extracted RNA. TCRdb's copy holds only in-frame clones and misses some; the assay was immunoSEQ multiplex PCR. This table has fewer than 250,000 clones, roughly 60% appearing once. The treatment was: oral pan-JAK inhibitor, 5-10 mg twice daily. Collection of lesional scalp punch biopsies and peripheral blood was performed in alopecia areata patients. The V and J ends lost 11 bases and 0 bases respectively, with 16 bases between them. This CDR3 has 14 amino acids. Germline CDR1 is MNHEY and CDR2 is SMNVEV (reference sequence). As regards this clone: The antigen remains unidentified.

The sample in question was CD4+ T cells sorted from blood, obtained at week 24, from a patient treated with tofacitinib. The chain has TRBV27 and TRBJ1-1; weak D call: TRBD1 (5 bases). The sequence came from a human donor with alopecia areata. CDR3 sequence reads: CAASPGHLNTEAFF. CDR3 sequence (DNA): TGTGCCGCATCTCCGGGGCACTTGAACACTGAAGCTTTCTTT.